Detailed here is one TCR beta chain. What it binds is not known. The data are from a study of T cell responses to AZD1222 COVID-19 vaccine. Germline CDR1 LNHDA, CDR2 SQIVND (reference sequence). Trimming took 6 bases from V and 2 from J, leaving 15 bases between them. The CDR3 is 15 residues long. Study results and caveats: Donors were mostly white British, more females; clonal diversity possibly underestimated. Mapped onto spike, vaccine-associated CD4 TCRs spanned it and were dominant at 160-218 and 743-854.

Sequencing was performed with immunoSEQ multiplex PCR; in TCRdb, only in-frame clones are kept and a portion is missing. The sample consists of approximately 100,000 clones, over 75% of them appearing once. This TCR came from an adult who received the AZD1222 COVID-19 vaccine. The chain couples TRBV19 to TRBJ2-3; weak D call: TRBD1 (7 bases). The specimen was peripheral blood, collected 28 days after the second AZD1222 dose. The CDR3 nucleotides read TGTGCCAGTAGACCAGGGGGGACAGACACAGATACGCAGTATTTT. This gives the protein CASRPGGTDTDTQYF.